This T cell receptor beta chain derives from a study of regulatory T cells in long-lasting Graves disease. Study-wide context: Persistence in Graves' disease required over 5 years of antithyroid drugs plus positive TSH receptor antibodies. Whole-study findings and limits: Thyroid tissue went unexamined; only peripheral blood was analyzed. Persistent disease was characterized by preferential usage of TRBV28, TRBJ1-2 and TRBJ2-5.

Construction of the TCR beta libraries employed iRepertoire HTBI primers in conjunction with Arm-PCR of CDR3 regions. One entry per CDR3 protein, called by TCRdb with MiXCR from the multiplex PCR reads. Here the sample spans around 450,000 distinct CDR3 sequences, 20% to 25% being singletons. The time point denotes: persistent/refractory GD, antithyroid drugs over 5 years with positive TRAb. Construction of the TCR library relied on RNA isolated from PBMCs. This clonotype was recorded at least ten times. The antigen is undetermined. Per germline, CDR1 MDHEN and CDR2 SYDVKM. This CDR3 has 14 residues. The V and J ends lost 5 bases and 5 bases, in that order; junction bases with no gene match: 9.

The material was peripheral blood mononuclear cells (PBMCs), obtained when the disease was refractory, from a patient treated with antithyroid drugs. V and J are TRBV28 and TRBJ2-7; 7 bases line up with TRBD2. The source is a female donor with Graves disease. CDR3 in amino acids: CASSGGTIINEQYF. The CDR3 DNA is TGTGCCAGCAGTGGAGGGACTATAATCAACGAGCAGTACTTC.